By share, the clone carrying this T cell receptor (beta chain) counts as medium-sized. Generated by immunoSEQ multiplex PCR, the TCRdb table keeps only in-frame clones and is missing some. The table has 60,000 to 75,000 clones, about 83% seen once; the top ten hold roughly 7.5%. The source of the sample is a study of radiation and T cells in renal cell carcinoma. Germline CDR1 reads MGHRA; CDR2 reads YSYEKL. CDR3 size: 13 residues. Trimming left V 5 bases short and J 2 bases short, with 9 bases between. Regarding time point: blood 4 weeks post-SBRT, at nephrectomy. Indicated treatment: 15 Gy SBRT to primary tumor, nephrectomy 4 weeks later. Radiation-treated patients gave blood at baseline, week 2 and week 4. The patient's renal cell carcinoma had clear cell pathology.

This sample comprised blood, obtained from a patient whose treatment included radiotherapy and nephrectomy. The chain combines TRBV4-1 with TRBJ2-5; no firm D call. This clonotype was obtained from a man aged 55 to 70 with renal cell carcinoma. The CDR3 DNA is TGCGCCAGCAGCTTGACGAGTCAAGAGACCCAGTACTTC. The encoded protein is CASSLTSQETQYF.